Below, 11 T cell receptor beta chains from the same sample are listed, as sequenced in a study of blood T cell repertoires in COVID-19 (TCRdb year 2020). The library was made by the immunoSEQ multiplex PCR assay. TCRdb took this table from immuneACCESS and kept in-frame rearrangements with V and J called. Such tables lack part of the clones; where checked against another copy, unresolved V genes explain under half of the gap, and the rest is unexplained. For this sample there are just under 95,000 clones; 80% appear just once. Around 20% of the sample is held by the ten biggest clonotypes. The sample was peripheral blood. The receptors here all came from a human donor in a cohort sampled during active COVID-19.

The chain combines TRBV5-1 with TRBJ2-2; weak D call: TRBD2 (5 bases). V shed 0 bases and J shed 1 base, with 13 bases lying between them. This CDR3 contains 17 residues. Germline V gene data show CDR1 as SGHRS and CDR2 as YFSETQ. Here the CDR3 reads CASSLVGLAENTGELFF. CDR3 bases: TGCGCCAGCAGCTTGGTAGGTCTAGCCGAGAACACCGGGGAGCTGTTTTTT.

The CDR3 protein is CASSLGGPNNEQFF. As DNA, the CDR3 is TGTGCCAGCAGCTTAGGGGGGCCCAACAATGAGCAGTTCTTC. The chain links TRBV7-9 to TRBJ2-1; D perhaps matches TRBD1 (6 bases). Deletions cut 1 base from V and 5 bases from J, with 9 bases between. Germline V gene sequence: CDR1 SEHNR, CDR2 FQNEAQ (reference sequence). CDR3 length: 14 residues.

This chain uses TRBV9 with TRBJ2-7; D perhaps matches TRBD2 (5 bases). This CDR3 comprises 15 residues. Trimming removed 4 bases from V and 3 bases from J, with 17 bases in between. Germline-derived CDR1 and CDR2 are SGDLS and YYNGEE. Here the CDR3 DNA reads TGTGCCAGCAGCCCCCAAGCTAGTCGGGGCTACGAGCAGTACTTC. It yields the protein CASSPQASRGYEQYF.

As regards this clone: This same CDR3 is encoded by further DNA sequences in the sample. The chain links TRBV10-3 to TRBJ2-5; the D is unclear. Germline V gene sequence: CDR1 ENHRY, CDR2 SYGVKD. The CDR3 contains 12 residues. The V gene lost 2 bases and the J gene lost 4 bases, with 5 bases spanning the gap. CDR3 region: CAISEPRETQYF. DNA for the CDR3: TGTGCCATCAGTGAGCCTCGAGAGACCCAGTACTTC.

The chain couples TRBV25-1 to TRBJ2-5; D remains ambiguous. Trimming cost V 7 bases and J 5 bases, with 8 bases left between them. The V gene's germline CDR1 is MGHDK and CDR2 SYGVNS. The CDR3 is 11 amino acids. The CDR3 region is CASTSGETQYF. The CDR3 DNA is TGTGCCAGCACCTCCGGGGAGACCCAGTACTTC.

This clone appeared a single time. The chain uses TRBV7-9 and TRBJ1-4; D gene unclear. CDR3 length: 15 amino acids. V lost 0 bases, J lost 7 bases, and 12 bases lay in between. In germline, CDR1 is SEHNR, CDR2 FQNEAQ (reference sequence). The CDR3 DNA sequence: TGTGCCAGCAGCTTAGCCCCCGGGGTCGGTGAAAAACTGTTTTTT. This sequence encodes CASSLAPGVGEKLFF.

The chain's CDR3 is CASSHIRTGGTEAFF. The CDR3 region has the DNA TGTGCCAGCAGTCATATCCGGACAGGGGGCACTGAAGCTTTCTTT. The chain links TRBV7-9 to TRBJ1-1, with 10 bases identical to TRBD1. Germline values: CDR1 SEHNR, CDR2 FQNEAQ (reference sequence). This CDR3 region has 15 residues. V lost 6 bases, J lost 4 bases, and 8 bases stayed unmatched.

The chain combines TRBV25-1 with TRBJ1-2, with 9 bases fitting TRBD1. J lost 9 bases, V lost 3 bases, and 14 bases had no gene match. CDR1 and CDR2 (germline): MGHDK, SYGVNS. The CDR3 runs to 16 residues. The CDR3 sequence: CASSDYNTGGSESYTF. The CDR3, as DNA: TGTGCCAGCAGTGACTATAACACAGGGGGCTCCGAAAGCTACACCTTC.

The chain recombines TRBV28 with TRBJ1-2; D is uncertain. V lost 6 bases, J lost 0 bases, and 5 bases lay in between. Looked up from germline, CDR1 is MDHEN and CDR2 is SYDVKM. The CDR3 is 12 amino acids. This CDR3 is CASRRSNYGYTF. Here the CDR3 DNA reads TGTGCCAGCAGGAGGTCTAACTATGGCTACACCTTC.

The CDR3 region is CASSLPFYEQYF. DNA for the CDR3: TGTGCCAGCAGCCTTCCGTTCTACGAGCAGTACTTC. V gene TRBV28 combines with J gene TRBJ2-7; D gene unclear. Looked up from germline, CDR1 is MDHEN and CDR2 is SYDVKM. CDR3 size: 12 residues. Trimming took 6 bases from V and 3 from J, leaving 9 bases between them.

V usage is TRBV9 and J usage is TRBJ2-1, with 11 bases aligning to TRBD1. After removal of 2 bases from V and 4 bases from J, the junction contained 2 bases not matched to a gene. The germline gives CDR1 SGDLS, CDR2 YYNGEE. The CDR3 loop spans 15 amino acids. CDR3 DNA sequence: TGTGCCAGCAGCGTGGGGACAGGGGGATACAATGAGCAGTTCTTC. It yields the protein CASSVGTGGYNEQFF. Drawing the rest from reference TRBV9 and TRBJ2-1, the complete variable domain is DSGVTQTPKHLITATGQRVTLRCSPRSGDLSVYWYQQSLDQGLQFLIQYYNGEERAKGNILERFSAQQFPDLHSELNLSSLELGDSALYFCASSVGTGGYNEQFFGPGTRLTVL.